The entry that follows covers one T cell receptor (beta chain) sequence. Its specificity is unknown. The sample comes from a study of regulatory and conventional T cells in RAG deficiency. Blood CD4+ CD25-low CD127-high conventional T cells supplied the genomic DNA template. The study, taken as a whole, reports: Omenn syndrome and CID/AS patients had 85 to 100-fold fewer unique Treg TCR beta sequences, versus around 10-fold elsewhere. Control T-cell subsets had markedly higher Shannon entropy and lower Simpson indices than RAG-deficient patients. Omenn patients showed >75% Treg-Tconv overlap and shorter CDR3 lengths.

Sequencing was performed with immunoSEQ multiplex PCR; in TCRdb, only in-frame clones are kept and a portion is missing. The data show tens of thousands of clones, roughly 96% seen once. Germline loops: CDR1 LNHDA, CDR2 SQIVND (reference sequence). The CDR3 runs 15 residues. J lost 5 bases, V lost 1 base, and 4 bases had no gene match. These data were also filed under a second study, of regulatory T cells. That study reports: The PCR used 52 TRBV and 13 TRBJ primers.

The chain joins TRBV19 to TRBJ2-2; TRBD1 agrees at 7 bases. The sequence was collected from a human donor in good health. Specimen: CD25- CD4+ T cells sorted from blood. The CDR3 here is CASSIGDRTTGELFF. CDR3 bases: TGTGCCAGTAGTATAGGGGACAGAACTACCGGGGAGCTGTTTTTT.